This T cell receptor beta chain was observed in a study of T cell repertoires in cytomegalovirus infection. Worth noting for this clonotype: What it recognizes is unknown.

One entry per CDR3 protein results from TCRdb running MiXCR on the reads. Among about a million distinct CDR3 sequences listed, roughly 30% were seen once. Trimming removed 4 bases at V and 1 base at J, with 15 bases between. CDR1 and CDR2 (germline): SGHNT, YYREEE (reference sequence). CDR3 length: 16 residues. This sequence originates from a human donor in good health (CMV status not recorded). Some clones in this sample may be carry-over from other donors' samples. Specimen: cultured CD8+ T cells from PBMCs, collected from culture after CMV antigen stimulation. The chain employs TRBV5-4 and TRBJ2-1, with a weak D call TRBD2 (5 bases). CDR3 amino acids: CASSASGWGSYNEQFF. In DNA, the CDR3 is TGTGCCAGCAGCGCATCGGGGTGGGGTTCCTACAATGAGCAGTTCTTC.